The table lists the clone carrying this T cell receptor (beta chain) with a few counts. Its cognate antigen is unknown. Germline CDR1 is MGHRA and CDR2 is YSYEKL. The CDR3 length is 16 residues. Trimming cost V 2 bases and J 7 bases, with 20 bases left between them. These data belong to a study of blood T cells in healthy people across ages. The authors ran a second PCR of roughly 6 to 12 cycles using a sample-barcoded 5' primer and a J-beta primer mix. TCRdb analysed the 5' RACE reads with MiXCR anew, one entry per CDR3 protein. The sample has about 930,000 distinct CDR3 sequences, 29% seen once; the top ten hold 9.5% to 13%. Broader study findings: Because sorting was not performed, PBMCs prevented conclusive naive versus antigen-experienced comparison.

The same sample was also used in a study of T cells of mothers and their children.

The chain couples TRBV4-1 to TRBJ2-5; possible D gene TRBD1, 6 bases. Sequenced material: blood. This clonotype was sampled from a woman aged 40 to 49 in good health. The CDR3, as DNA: TGCGCCAGCAGCCAACTGCCCGGGACAACTTTTTGGACCCAGTACTTC. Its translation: CASSQLPGTTFWTQYF.